The rows below give T cell receptor beta chains drawn from one sample of a study of cytomegalovirus exposure and HLA in healthy donors. Data came from immunoSEQ multiplex PCR; TCRdb stores just in-frame clones and leaves some out. The sample records 150,000 to 180,000 clones, roughly 77% being singletons. Input material: PBMCs. These receptors originate from a man aged 25 to 45 in good health and CMV-seropositive. Each CDR3 is given with its conserved first and last residue. The order of the fields is J gene, V gene, D gene, clone size, CDR3 protein, CDR3 DNA. A D gene is named only where the DNA matches it firmly. Size tells how often a clone was seen (once, few, many) or the class of an expanded clone, and some rows leave it out.

>TRBJ2-5|TRBV29-1|TRBD1|NA
CSVGQGTETQYF
TGCAGCGTCGGACAGGGGACAGAGACCCAGTACTTC
>TRBJ2-7|TRBV10-2|TRBD2|NA
CASLAGERYEQYF
TGCGCCAGCCTAGCGGGAGAACGCTACGAGCAGTACTTC
>TRBJ2-7|TRBV5-1|NA|NA
CASSLAVGSPPYEQYF
TGCGCCAGCAGCTTGGCCGTAGGGAGCCCTCCCTACGAGCAGTACTTC
>TRBJ1-2|TRBV21-1|NA|few
CARQGRGYTF
TGTGCCAGACAGGGCCGGGGCTACACCTTC
>TRBJ2-5|TRBV6-5|TRBD1|NA
CASSNNRGNGETQYF
TGTGCCAGCAGTAACAACAGGGGAAATGGGGAGACCCAGTACTTC
>TRBJ2-5|TRBV29-1|TRBD2|NA
CSVEGQRGAQETQYF
TGCAGCGTTGAGGGACAGCGGGGGGCCCAAGAGACCCAGTACTTC
>TRBJ1-3|TRBV19|NA|NA
CASSSPQGSSGNTIYF
TGTGCCAGTAGCTCACCACAGGGAAGCTCTGGAAACACCATATATTTT
>TRBJ1-5|TRBV27|NA|once
CASSFQGSNQPQHF
TGTGCCAGCAGTTTTCAGGGAAGCAATCAGCCCCAGCATTTT
>TRBJ1-1|TRBV15|NA|NA
CATSREGARNTEAFF
TGTGCCACCAGCAGAGAGGGGGCAAGGAACACTGAAGCTTTCTTT
>TRBJ2-1|TRBV15|NA|NA
CATSGGGGNEQFF
TGTGCCACCAGCGGAGGGGGGGGCAATGAGCAGTTCTTC
>TRBJ2-7|TRBV30|TRBD1|NA
CAFTGGNSYEQYF
TGTGCCTTTACAGGGGGGAATTCCTACGAGCAGTACTTC
>TRBJ2-7|TRBV7-9|TRBD2|NA
CASSLGRLADIYEQYF
TGTGCCAGCAGCTTGGGTAGACTAGCGGATATCTACGAGCAGTACTTC
>TRBJ1-1|TRBV19|TRBD1|NA
CASTRQGEAFF
TGTGCCAGTACCAGACAGGGGGAAGCTTTCTTT
>TRBJ2-1|TRBV5-1|NA|few
CASSFTTRGTYNEQFF
TGCGCCAGCAGCTTCACAACCCGAGGGACCTACAATGAGCAGTTCTTC
>TRBJ2-1|TRBV29-1|TRBD1|NA
CSGMGSKGRDRGFF
TGCAGCGGGATGGGGTCAAAGGGTAGGGACAGGGGGTTCTTC
>TRBJ1-5|TRBV19|NA|NA
CASSFRHFGQPQHF
TGTGCCAGTAGTTTTCGACATTTCGGACAGCCCCAGCATTTT
>TRBJ2-5|TRBV6-5|TRBD2|NA
CASTGGGQETQYF
TGTGCCAGCACCGGGGGGGGGCAAGAGACCCAGTACTTC
>TRBJ2-3|TRBV13|NA|NA
CASSTRTKTGTQYF
TGTGCCAGCAGCACACGGACGAAAACAGGTACGCAGTATTTT
>TRBJ2-5|TRBV29-1|NA|NA
CSVGRQRASIQETQYF
TGCAGCGTGGGGAGACAGCGGGCCTCCATCCAAGAGACCCAGTACTTC
>TRBJ1-5|TRBV30|TRBD1|NA
CAWSWGTGEGPQHF
TGTGCCTGGAGTTGGGGGACAGGGGAAGGGCCCCAGCATTTT
>TRBJ2-6|TRBV11-3|TRBD2|few
CASSRGVGPGANVLTF
TGTGCCAGCAGCCGGGGGGTGGGCCCTGGGGCCAACGTCCTGACTTTC
>TRBJ2-7|TRBV19|TRBD1|once
CASSTGDRPYEQYF
TGTGCCAGTAGTACAGGGGACAGACCATACGAGCAGTACTTC
>TRBJ2-5|TRBV7-7|TRBD2|NA
CASSSLAGGISETQYF
TGTGCCAGCAGCTCACTAGCGGGGGGGATTTCGGAGACCCAGTACTTC
>TRBJ1-2|TRBV6-5|NA|NA
CASSPVGRSNYGYTF
TGTGCCAGCAGTCCCGTGGGGAGATCTAACTATGGCTACACCTTC
>TRBJ2-1|TRBV9|TRBD2|NA
CASSERTSGHYNEQFF
TGTGCCAGCAGCGAGCGCACTAGCGGACACTACAATGAGCAGTTCTTC
>TRBJ1-1|TRBV18|NA|NA
CASSPNEDTEAFF
TGTGCCAGCTCACCAAACGAGGACACTGAAGCTTTCTTT
>TRBJ1-1|TRBV19|TRBD1|NA
CASSDYGDRNTEAFF
TGTGCCAGTAGTGACTACGGGGACAGGAACACTGAAGCTTTCTTT
>TRBJ2-5|TRBV9|NA|NA
CASSPGLTEETQYF
TGTGCCAGCAGCCCCGGACTAACCGAGGAGACCCAGTACTTC
>TRBJ2-7|TRBV30|NA|few
CAWSVLEGIEQYF
TGTGCCTGGAGTGTACTGGAGGGGATCGAGCAGTACTTC
>TRBJ2-3|TRBV10-3|TRBD2|NA
CATNQAGGHLTDTQYF
TGTGCCACAAACCAAGCGGGGGGGCATCTCACAGATACGCAGTATTTT
>TRBJ2-6|TRBV18|TRBD1|NA
CASSPRGQGGSGANVLTF
TGTGCCAGCTCACCAAGGGGACAGGGTGGGTCTGGGGCCAACGTCCTGACTTTC
>TRBJ2-1|TRBV29-1|TRBD2|NA
CSVDTLSGRAFNEQFF
TGCAGCGTTGACACGTTAAGCGGGAGGGCCTTCAATGAGCAGTTCTTC
>TRBJ1-1|TRBV5-1|TRBD1|NA
CASSIDRGGTEAFF
TGCGCCAGCAGCATCGACAGGGGGGGCACTGAAGCTTTCTTT